This entry concerns a single TCR beta chain. Its target antigen remains unknown. The record has no base qualities; no much larger clone is one base away. The CDR3, from cysteine to phenylalanine, totals 17 residues. Just the 51-base CDR3 DNA is kept, in frame starting at base 1. V is cut by 0 bases and J by 2 bases, and the space between the germline ends is 14 bases. Per the germline V gene, LGHNT is the CDR1 and FRNRAP is the CDR2. The data were taken from a study of T cell changes during pregnancy in multiple sclerosis (dated by TCRdb to between 2018 and 2020). The study in broad terms: Changes in the T cell repertoire over the course of pregnancy were examined in this study in women with multiple sclerosis.

Library preparation used the immunoSEQ multiplex PCR assay. What TCRdb holds here is the immuneACCESS table cut down to in-frame rearrangements. Part of the clones is not present; checked against another copy, under half of the missing clones reflect an unresolved V gene, and the others are unexplained. The sample has some 25,000 clones on record, more than 75% of them singletons. Of the sample, around 0.7% falls within the top ten clones. Material: CD4+ T cells from peripheral blood mononuclear cells, obtained in the first trimester of pregnancy. This sequence uses TRBV12-5 and TRBJ2-1, and possibly TRBD1, on 5 matching bases. This clonotype originated in a female donor in good health, enrolled as a control in a pregnancy study. DNA sequence: TGTGCTAGTGGTTTGGTACTCCTCCAGGGTACCTACAATGAGCAGTTCTTC. The resulting protein is CASGLVLLQGTYNEQFF.